This is a list of T cell receptor beta chains from one sample in a study of T cells in Graves' hyperthyroidism and ophthalmopathy. MiXCR, applied by TCRdb to the multiplex PCR reads, yields one record per CDR3 protein. The sample has around 600,000 distinct CDR3 sequences; about 16% are singletons. Sequenced: blood. The receptors were sampled from a woman aged 40 to 50 with Graves' ophthalmopathy. Both conserved end residues are part of each CDR3. D genes are given only for firm matches. Part of the rows lack a size; the others show once, few, many or a class for expanded clones.

cdr3_nt | cdr3_aa | clone_size | j_call | v_call | d_call
TGTGCCAGCAGCAACAGGGGTCGTCCCTACGAGCAGTACTTC | CASSNRGRPYEQYF | - | TRBJ2-7 | TRBV7-9 | TRBD1
TGTGCCAGCAGCCAATACTCGAACACTGAAGCTTTCTTT | CASSQYSNTEAFF | - | TRBJ1-1 | TRBV7-3 | -
TGCAGTGCTTACCCGTTCGGTAGGGGGTACACTGAAGCTTTCTTT | CSAYPFGRGYTEAFF | few | TRBJ1-1 | TRBV20-1 | -
TGCGCCAGCGGGGGGGCGGGACTAGATTATGAGCAGTTCTTC | CASGGAGLDYEQFF | few | TRBJ2-1 | TRBV4-1 | TRBD2
TGCAGCGTTGATGGGGTAGCGGGAGCCGAGCAGTACTTC | CSVDGVAGAEQYF | many | TRBJ2-7 | TRBV29-1 | TRBD2
TGTGCCAGCAGTGAGTCCACGAGGCGCTCTGGGGCCAACGTCCTGACTTTC | CASSESTRRSGANVLTF | few | TRBJ2-6 | TRBV6-1 | -
TGTGCCAGTAGTGTGGGACTAGTGAATGAGCAGTTCTTC | CASSVGLVNEQFF | - | TRBJ2-1 | TRBV19 | TRBD2
TGCGCCAGCAGCCAAGAACAACTAGCCGGTGATAGCACAGATACGCAGTATTTT | CASSQEQLAGDSTDTQYF | many | TRBJ2-3 | TRBV4-1 | -
TGTGCCAGTAGTTGCCGACTGACCCCCCCGGACACTGAAGCTTTCTTT | CASSCRLTPPDTEAFF | - | TRBJ1-1 | TRBV19 | -
TGCAGTGCTAGGCGGGATGGAGGTTCCGGGGCCAACGTCCTGACTTTC | CSARRDGGSGANVLTF | - | TRBJ2-6 | TRBV20-1 | -
TGTGCCAGCAGTGTCACGGCAGGGGTAAATTCACCCCTCCACTTT | CASSVTAGVNSPLHF | many | TRBJ1-6 | TRBV2 | -
TGTGCCAGCAGTCGCGGGGCTGACAATGAGCAGTTCTTC | CASSRGADNEQFF | many | TRBJ2-1 | TRBV7-9 | -
TGTGCCAGCAGTTCCCCCTATGGGACAGGGGGCCTTCAGCCCCAGCATTTT | CASSSPYGTGGLQPQHF | many | TRBJ1-5 | TRBV28 | TRBD1
TGTGCCAGCAGTGAAGCGAAACCTGAAGCTTTCTTT | CASSEAKPEAFF | many | TRBJ1-1 | TRBV2 | -
TGTGCCAGCTCACTTTATGGTGGACAGCAATCTTCTGGGGCCAACGTCCTGACTTTC | CASSLYGGQQSSGANVLTF | - | TRBJ2-6 | TRBV18 | -
TGCGCCAGCAGCGTGGGGGGGAATAGCAATCAGCCCCAGCATTTT | CASSVGGNSNQPQHF | many | TRBJ1-5 | TRBV5-1 | -
TGTGCCAGCACTGGACCCTCCTACAATGAGCAGTTCTTC | CASTGPSYNEQFF | - | TRBJ2-1 | TRBV3-1 | -
TGTGCCAGTAGTATAGCGAGCGGCGAGATCCCGGAGGGCTACACCTTC | CASSIASGEIPEGYTF | - | TRBJ1-2 | TRBV19 | -
TGTGCCAGCTCACTCCTCTCCCAGGGATCATACAATGAGCAGTTCTTC | CASSLLSQGSYNEQFF | many | TRBJ2-1 | TRBV18 | -
TGTGCCAGCTCCCGACAGGGGGACCCCACTGAAGCTTTCTTT | CASSRQGDPTEAFF | many | TRBJ1-1 | TRBV18 | TRBD1
TGTGCCAGCCGTGGCGGGATGTCCTCGTGGGAGACCCAGTACTTC | CASRGGMSSWETQYF | many | TRBJ2-5 | TRBV27 | -
TGTGCCAGCATGTGGAAGCCGGGACTAGCGAGGAACGAGCAGTACTTC | CASMWKPGLARNEQYF | many | TRBJ2-7 | TRBV7-8 | TRBD2
TGTGCCAGCAGCCTCCGACAGGGTGATAATGAAAAACTGTTTTTT | CASSLRQGDNEKLFF | many | TRBJ1-4 | TRBV4-2 | TRBD1
TGTGCCAGCAGATCAGGGGGACTCTCTGGAAACACCATATATTTT | CASRSGGLSGNTIYF | few | TRBJ1-3 | TRBV6-1 | TRBD1
TGCAGTGCTCCGAGGGGGACTCAAGAGACCCAGTACTTC | CSAPRGTQETQYF | - | TRBJ2-5 | TRBV20-1 | -
TGTGCCTCCAGGCGAGGCATTAGCACAGATACGCAGTATTTT | CASRRGISTDTQYF | few | TRBJ2-3 | TRBV6-2/TRBV6-3 | -
TGTGCCAGCAGCTTATCGACAGGGGTGGGGGAAAAACTGTTTTTT | CASSLSTGVGEKLFF | - | TRBJ1-4 | TRBV7-2 | TRBD1
TGTGCCAGCAGACTTAGCGGGGGCACAGATACGCAGTATTTT | CASRLSGGTDTQYF | few | TRBJ2-3 | TRBV6-5 | TRBD2
TGTGCCAGCAACCTACAGGGGGAAGATACCCAGTACTTC | CASNLQGEDTQYF | - | TRBJ2-5 | TRBV18 | TRBD1
TGTGCCATCAGCCCTATTCAAGCGGGAGGCTCCTACAATGAGCAGTTCTTC | CAISPIQAGGSYNEQFF | few | TRBJ2-1 | TRBV10-3 | TRBD2
TGTGCCAGCAGTCAACAGGGTGATAGCTCCTACGAGCAGTACTTC | CASSQQGDSSYEQYF | - | TRBJ2-7 | TRBV6-1 | -
TGTGCCAGCAGTAAGCGGGAGATCACAGATACGCAGTATTTT | CASSKREITDTQYF | many | TRBJ2-3 | TRBV6-1 | TRBD2
TGTGCCAGCAGTGAAGCTCATCGACAGCCCCAGCATTTT | CASSEAHRQPQHF | many | TRBJ1-5 | TRBV6-1 | -
TGCAGCGTTCTTGGACCCGCGAACACTGAAGCTTTCTTT | CSVLGPANTEAFF | few | TRBJ1-1 | TRBV29-1 | -
TGCGCCAGCAGCTTGGAACCAGGGAGCACAGATACGCAGTATTTT | CASSLEPGSTDTQYF | - | TRBJ2-3 | TRBV5-1 | -
TGTGCCTGGGATGAAACGGGACAGAAGTTCTTC | CAWDETGQKFF | few | TRBJ2-1 | TRBV30 | TRBD1